This entry lists 27 T cell receptor beta chains sequenced from one sample in a study of control samples from healthy donors and cancer patients. Assay: immunoSEQ multiplex PCR; the TCRdb copy retains only in-frame clones and omits some. The table has 85,000 to 100,000 clones, 85% to 95% seen once; the top ten hold less than 10%. Source material: blood. These receptors were taken from a man younger than 35 in good health.

In DNA, the CDR3 is TGTGCCAGCAGCACACAGGTGAACACTGAAGCTTTCTTT. Residues: CASSTQVNTEAFF. The chain links TRBV12-3 or TRBV12-4 to TRBJ1-1; maybe TRBD1 (5 bases). Trimming pared 6 bases from V and 0 bases from J, leaving 8 bases between. CDR3 length equals 13 residues.

This clone was seen a single time. V gene TRBV10-1 combines with J gene TRBJ1-5; D uncertain. The ends were cut back, 3 bases at V and 5 bases at J, with 23 bases in the middle. CDR1 and CDR2 from the germline V gene are WNHNN and SYGVQD (reference sequence). The CDR3 has 18 residues. In DNA, the CDR3 is TGCGCCAGCAGTGAATCTGAGAGGGTTGTGGTTAGGCATCAGCCCCAGCATTTT. Translation: CASSESERVVVRHQPQHF.

The V gene is TRBV20-1, the J gene TRBJ1-4, with no clear D. The germline gives CDR1 DFQATT, CDR2 SNEGSKA (reference sequence). With 5 bases removed from V and 8 bases from J, the gap between germline ends came to 9 bases. This CDR3 comprises 11 residues. The CDR3 DNA is TGCAGTGCTTCTAGACGAGAAAAACTGTTTTTT. Amino acid sequence: CSASRREKLFF.

V gene TRBV19 combines with J gene TRBJ2-5; TRBD2 aligns across 12 bases. The CDR3 contains 16 residues. The trim removed 9 bases at V and 2 bases at J, leaving 10 bases unmatched. CDR1 is LNHDA and CDR2 is SQIVND in the germline V gene (reference sequence). The CDR3 bases are TGTGCCAGCCGACCGGCCGGACTAGCGGGGCAAGAGACCCAGTACTTC. Protein product: CASRPAGLAGQETQYF.

The chain is built from TRBV13 and TRBJ2-7, with 13 bases that match TRBD2. CDR1 and CDR2 (germline): PRHDT, FYEKMQ (reference sequence). The CDR3 runs 18 residues. V was pared by 5 bases and J by 0 bases, with 10 bases of the junction left unmatched. The CDR3 nucleotides are TGTGCCAGCAGCACTCGACTAGCGGGAGGCCATAGCTCCTACGAGCAGTACTTC. This gives the protein CASSTRLAGGHSSYEQYF.

About this clone: Only one base separates this from a far larger clonotype, so it likely reflects a read error. This chain connects TRBV7-9 to TRBJ1-1; D gene unclear. Germline CDR1 is SEHNR and CDR2 is FQNEAQ (reference sequence). CDR3 length equals 13 residues. The V and J ends lost 5 bases and 1 base respectively, with 8 bases between them. In DNA, the CDR3 is TGTGCCAGCAGCCTTTCAGAGAACACTGAAGCTTTCTTT. Its translation is CASSLSENTEAFF.

The V gene is TRBV2, the J gene TRBJ1-2; the match to TRBD1 covers 11 bases. CDR1 is SNHLY, CDR2 FYNNEI, per germline. The V segment lost 4 bases and the J segment 5 bases; nucleotides outside the gene matches: 3. The CDR3 length is 14 residues. The CDR3 protein is CASSGGTGGYGYTF. DNA of the CDR3: TGTGCCAGCAGTGGGGGGACAGGGGGGTATGGCTACACCTTC.

The chain has TRBV29-1 and TRBJ1-2; weak D call: TRBD1 (6 bases). Trimming left V 4 bases short and J 3 bases short, with 21 bases between. The length of the CDR3 is 16 residues. In germline, CDR1 is SQVTM, CDR2 ANQGSEA. The CDR3 DNA follows: TGCAGCGTTGTCCCGTCTGATTACAGGGTAGACTATGGCTACACCTTC. Translation: CSVVPSDYRVDYGYTF.

The CDR3 region has the DNA TGTGCCAGCAGTCTGGACAGGAATATAGTCTACGAGCAGTACTTC. Its protein is CASSLDRNIVYEQYF. The genes are TRBV2 and TRBJ2-7; 7 nucleotides line up with TRBD1. Germline CDR1 SNHLY, CDR2 FYNNEI. Trimming removed 5 bases from V and 3 bases from J; junction bases left unmatched: 10. This CDR3 is 15 amino acids long.

J is TRBJ1-5 and V is TRBV11-2; 9 positions match TRBD1. V shed 2 bases, J shed 11 bases, and the junction held 13 bases outside the gene matches. Germline loops: CDR1 SGHAT, CDR2 FQNNGV. The CDR3 has 16 residues. CDR3 region: CASSLSQGAGRTAQHF. Here the CDR3 DNA reads TGTGCCAGCAGCTTATCACAGGGGGCCGGGAGGACGGCCCAGCATTTT.

The chain recombines TRBV9 with TRBJ2-1; D gene ambiguous. V lost 4 bases to trimming and J lost 4 bases, with 12 bases between them. Germline V gene lookup returns CDR1 SGDLS and CDR2 YYNGEE. The CDR3 sequence is 14 residues long. The CDR3 loop is CASSPRTEYNEQFF. In DNA form, the CDR3 reads TGTGCCAGCAGCCCCCGGACCGAGTACAATGAGCAGTTCTTC.

V and J are TRBV13 and TRBJ1-5; D ambiguous. The CDR3 extends over 15 amino acids. Looked up from germline, CDR1 is PRHDT and CDR2 is FYEKMQ (reference sequence). Between the trimmed V and J ends, which lost 1 base and 3 bases, there was a span of 10 bases. The CDR3 loop reads CASSLAPQTNQPQHF. The CDR3 DNA is TGTGCCAGCAGCTTAGCCCCACAGACCAATCAGCCCCAGCATTTT.

The V gene is TRBV15, the J gene TRBJ2-5; D assignment may be TRBD1 or TRBD2 (5 bases each). In germline, CDR1 is LNHNV, CDR2 YYDKDF (reference sequence). The CDR3 is 16 residues long. Deletions cut 0 bases from V and 4 bases from J, with 15 bases between. CDR3 loop: CATSRDLGTPRETQYF. The DNA of the CDR3 is TGTGCCACCAGCAGAGATTTGGGGACCCCCCGAGAGACCCAGTACTTC.

The chain combines TRBV4-3 with TRBJ1-1; 9 nucleotides match TRBD1. This CDR3 has 15 amino acids. The V gene end was trimmed by 8 bases and the J gene end by 2 bases; junction bases not matched to a gene: 9. The germline gives CDR1 LGHNA, CDR2 YSLEER. This CDR3 is CASSWDRDTNTEAFF. Written as DNA, the CDR3 is TGCGCCAGCTCGTGGGACAGGGACACTAACACTGAAGCTTTCTTT.

The chain is built from TRBV6-4 and TRBJ2-1; 8 bases are shared with TRBD1. The CDR3 runs 16 residues. In germline, CDR1 is MRHNA, CDR2 SNTAGT. V lost 5 bases to trimming and J lost 9 bases; unmatched junction nucleotides: 15. This CDR3 reads CASSPTDREVSGEQFF. DNA for the CDR3: TGTGCCAGCAGTCCGACGGACAGGGAGGTAAGCGGTGAGCAGTTCTTC.

This chain joins TRBV6-2 or TRBV6-3 and TRBJ2-1; no clear D. Germline CDR1 is MNHEY and CDR2 is SVGEGT. There are 15 residues in the CDR3. V dropped 2 bases and J dropped 0 bases, with 8 bases sitting between them. CDR3 loop: CASSYEAVSYNEQFF. The DNA of the CDR3 is TGTGCCAGCAGTTACGAGGCGGTCTCCTACAATGAGCAGTTCTTC.

The chain employs TRBV2 and TRBJ1-4; 8 bases are shared with TRBD1. The CDR3 contains 15 residues. Per germline, CDR1 SNHLY and CDR2 FYNNEI. Trimming at V came to 6 bases and at J to 8 bases, leaving 11 bases not matched to a gene. The DNA for the CDR3 is TGTGCCAGCAGCTTGGGGGCAGGGGGCAACGAAAAACTGTTTTTT. It is translated as CASSLGAGGNEKLFF.

The table lists this clone with a few counts. The chain has TRBV7-9 and TRBJ2-1, with 11 bases identical to TRBD2. The V and J ends lost 6 bases and 3 bases, in that order; junction bases with no gene match: 4. This CDR3 has 15 amino acids. Per germline, CDR1 SEHNR and CDR2 FQNEAQ (reference sequence). The CDR3 sequence: CASSPSGGLYNEQFF. The CDR3 region has the DNA TGTGCCAGCAGTCCTAGCGGGGGGCTCTACAATGAGCAGTTCTTC.

The genes are TRBV6-2 or TRBV6-3 and TRBJ1-2; D uncertain. Germline CDR1 MNHEY, CDR2 SVGEGT. V was clipped by 0 bases and J by 6 bases, with 11 bases between them. The CDR3 extends over 14 amino acids. CDR3 in DNA: TGTGCCAGCAGTTACTCAGGGTTTTGGGATGGCTACACCTTC. It yields the protein CASSYSGFWDGYTF.

The table lists this clone with a count of one. The chain combines TRBV12-3 or TRBV12-4 with TRBJ1-5; D remains ambiguous. The CDR3 spans 12 residues. V was cut by 5 bases and J by 6 bases, with 8 bases left in between. The CDR3 nucleotides are TGTGCCAGCAGTGCTGCCCCTCAGCCCCAGCATTTT. Encoded protein: CASSAAPQPQHF.

This sequence joins TRBV11-3 and TRBJ2-2; D possibly corresponds to TRBD2 (7 bases). Trimming removed 3 bases from V and 6 bases from J, with 11 bases in between. The CDR3 is 14 amino acids. CDR1 SGHNT and CDR2 YENEEA come from the germline V gene. The CDR3 bases are TGTGCCAGCAGCTTGGGGGGGCAGGCCGGGGAGCTGTTTTTT. This sequence encodes CASSLGGQAGELFF.

The chain uses TRBV27 and TRBJ2-1; 9 nucleotides agree with TRBD1. J was trimmed by 8 bases and V by 2 bases; bases with no gene match: 7. CDR3 length: 15 residues. CDR1 and CDR2 from the germline V gene are MNHEY and SMNVEV (reference sequence). CDR3 coding DNA: TGTGCCAGCAGTTTACCGGGACAGGGTATAGATGAGCAGTTCTTC. This gives the protein CASSLPGQGIDEQFF.

The gene calls are TRBV6-2 or TRBV6-3 and TRBJ2-5; a possible D gene is TRBD2 (6 bases). The CDR3 is 14 residues long. V dropped 2 bases and J dropped 6 bases, with 13 bases sitting between them. CDR1 MNHEY and CDR2 SVGEGT come from the germline V gene. The CDR3 bases are TGTGCCAGCAGTTACAGTCGAGGCGGGAAGACCCAGTACTTC. This gives the protein CASSYSRGGKTQYF.

For the CDR3, the DNA is TGTGCCAGCAGCTTAGGGGACCGGGGTGCGCAGTATTTT. Its protein product is CASSLGDRGAQYF. V gene TRBV7-2 combines with J gene TRBJ2-3; the D gene could be TRBD1 or TRBD2 (5 bases each). The germline CDR1 and CDR2 sequences are SGHTA and FQGNSA. The CDR3 is made up of 13 amino acids. The V and J ends lost 1 base and 10 bases respectively, with 12 bases between them.

The chain joins TRBV12-3 or TRBV12-4 to TRBJ1-1; D perhaps matches TRBD1 (6 bases). The CDR3 has 13 residues. V was clipped by 4 bases and J by 4 bases, with 10 bases between them. The DNA for the CDR3 is TGTGCCAGCAGTTGGGGGGGGCTCACTGAAGCTTTCTTT. Translating gives CASSWGGLTEAFF.

This rearrangement joins TRBV27 to TRBJ1-1, with D possibly TRBD1 on 5 matching bases. V shed 6 bases and J shed 4 bases, with 21 bases lying between them. Germline V CDR1 and CDR2: MNHEY, SMNVEV (reference sequence). The CDR3 has 16 amino acids. This CDR3 reads CASRTPWGRDGTEAFF. CDR3 nucleotides: TGTGCCAGCAGGACACCTTGGGGGAGGGATGGCACTGAAGCTTTCTTT.

On this clone: This specimen includes other DNA sequences encoding the same CDR3. J is TRBJ2-7 and V is TRBV5-1; D might be TRBD1 or TRBD2, each matching 5 bases. Trimming stripped 0 bases from V and 0 bases from J, with 7 bases between. CDR1 is SGHRS, CDR2 YFSETQ, per germline. The CDR3 contains 14 residues. CDR3 loop: CASSLAGSSYEQYF. CDR3 nucleotides: TGCGCCAGCAGCTTGGCAGGGAGCTCCTACGAGCAGTACTTC.